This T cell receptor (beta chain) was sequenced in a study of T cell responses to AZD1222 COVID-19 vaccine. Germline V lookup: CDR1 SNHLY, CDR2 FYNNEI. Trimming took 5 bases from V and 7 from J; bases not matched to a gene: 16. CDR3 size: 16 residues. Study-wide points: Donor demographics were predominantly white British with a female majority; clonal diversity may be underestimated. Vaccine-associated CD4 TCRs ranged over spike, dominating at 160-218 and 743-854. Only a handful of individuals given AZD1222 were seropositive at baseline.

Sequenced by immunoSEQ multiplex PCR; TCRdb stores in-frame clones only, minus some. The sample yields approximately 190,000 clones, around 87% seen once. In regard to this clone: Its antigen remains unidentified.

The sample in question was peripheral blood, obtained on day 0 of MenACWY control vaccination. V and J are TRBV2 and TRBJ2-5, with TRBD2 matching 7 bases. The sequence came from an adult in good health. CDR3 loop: CASSTGAGYVPRTQYF. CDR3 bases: TGTGCCAGCAGTACCGGAGCGGGGTACGTTCCGCGGACCCAGTACTTC.